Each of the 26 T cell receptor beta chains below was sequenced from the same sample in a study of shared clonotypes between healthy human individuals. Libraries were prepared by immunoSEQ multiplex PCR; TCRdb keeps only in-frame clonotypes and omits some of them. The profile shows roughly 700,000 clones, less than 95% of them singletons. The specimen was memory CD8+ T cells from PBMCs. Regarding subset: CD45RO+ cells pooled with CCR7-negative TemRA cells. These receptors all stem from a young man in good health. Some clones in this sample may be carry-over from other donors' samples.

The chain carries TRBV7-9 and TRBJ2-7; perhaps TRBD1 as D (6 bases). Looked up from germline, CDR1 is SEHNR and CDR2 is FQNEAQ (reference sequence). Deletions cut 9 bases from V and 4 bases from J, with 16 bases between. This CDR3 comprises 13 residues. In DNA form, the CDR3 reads TGTGCCAGTAGGGGACACGGAATTTACGAGCAGTACTTC. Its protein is CASRGHGIYEQYF. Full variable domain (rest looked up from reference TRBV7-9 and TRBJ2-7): DTGVSQNPRHKITKRGQNVTFRCDPISEHNRLYWYRQTLGQGPEFLTYFQNEAQLEKSRLLSDRFSAERPKGSFSTLEIQRTEQGDSAMYLCASRGHGIYEQYFGPGTRLTVT.

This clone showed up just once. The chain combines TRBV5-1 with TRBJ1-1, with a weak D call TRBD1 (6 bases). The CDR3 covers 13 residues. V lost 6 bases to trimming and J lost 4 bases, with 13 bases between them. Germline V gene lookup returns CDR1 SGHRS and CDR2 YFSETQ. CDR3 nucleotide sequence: TGCGCCAGCAATGTGGGGGGGCCCACTGAAGCTTTCTTT. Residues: CASNVGGPTEAFF.

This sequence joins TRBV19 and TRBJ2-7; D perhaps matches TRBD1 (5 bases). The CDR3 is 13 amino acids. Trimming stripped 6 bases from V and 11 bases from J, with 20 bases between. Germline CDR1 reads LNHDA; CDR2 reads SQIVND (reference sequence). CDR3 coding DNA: TGTGCCAGTAGCCCCGTCCCCGACAGTCTGAAGTACTTC. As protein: CASSPVPDSLKYF.

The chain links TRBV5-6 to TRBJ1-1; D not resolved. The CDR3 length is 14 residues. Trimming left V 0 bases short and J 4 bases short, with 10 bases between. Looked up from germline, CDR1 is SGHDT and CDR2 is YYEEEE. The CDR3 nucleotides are TGTGCCAGCAGCTTGGGGGCAGGAACCACTGAAGCTTTCTTT. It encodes CASSLGAGTTEAFF.

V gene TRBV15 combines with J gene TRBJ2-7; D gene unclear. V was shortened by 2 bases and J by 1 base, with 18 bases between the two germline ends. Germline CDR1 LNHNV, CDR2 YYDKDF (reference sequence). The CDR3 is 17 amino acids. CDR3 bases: TGTGCCACCAGCAGATCCCCTTTGTTTGATGGATCCTACGAGCAGTACTTC. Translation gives CATSRSPLFDGSYEQYF.

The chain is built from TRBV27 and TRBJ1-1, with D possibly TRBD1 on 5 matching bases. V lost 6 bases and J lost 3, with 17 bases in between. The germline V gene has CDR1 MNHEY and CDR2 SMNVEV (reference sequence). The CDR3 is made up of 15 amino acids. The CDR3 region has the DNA TGTGCCAGCAGCCTGGGGCCTTCTCTACACACTGAAGCTTTCTTT. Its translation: CASSLGPSLHTEAFF.

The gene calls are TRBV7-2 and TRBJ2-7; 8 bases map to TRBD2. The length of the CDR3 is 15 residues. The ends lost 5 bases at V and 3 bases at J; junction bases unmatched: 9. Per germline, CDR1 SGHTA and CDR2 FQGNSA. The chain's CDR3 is CASSQSGSWDYEQYF. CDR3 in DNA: TGTGCCAGCAGCCAAAGCGGGAGCTGGGACTACGAGCAGTACTTC.

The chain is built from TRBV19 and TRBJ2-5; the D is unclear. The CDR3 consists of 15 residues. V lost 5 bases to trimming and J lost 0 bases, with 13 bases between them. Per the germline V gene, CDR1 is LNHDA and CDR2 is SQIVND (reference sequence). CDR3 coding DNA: TGTGCCAGTAGTGTGTTTGGCAAGTACCAAGAGACCCAGTACTTC. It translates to CASSVFGKYQETQYF.

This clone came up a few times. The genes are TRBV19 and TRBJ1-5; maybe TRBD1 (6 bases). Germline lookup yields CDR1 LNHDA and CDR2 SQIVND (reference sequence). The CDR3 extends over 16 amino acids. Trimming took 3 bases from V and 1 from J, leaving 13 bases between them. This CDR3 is CASSIQTGLSNQPQHF. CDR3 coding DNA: TGTGCCAGTAGTATTCAAACAGGGTTGAGCAATCAGCCCCAGCATTTT. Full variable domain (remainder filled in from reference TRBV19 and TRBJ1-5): DGGITQSPKYLFRKEGQNVTLSCEQNLNHDAMYWYRQDPGQGLRLIYYSQIVNDFQKGDIAEGYSVSREKKESFPLTVTSAQKNPTAFYLCASSIQTGLSNQPQHFGDGTRLSIL.

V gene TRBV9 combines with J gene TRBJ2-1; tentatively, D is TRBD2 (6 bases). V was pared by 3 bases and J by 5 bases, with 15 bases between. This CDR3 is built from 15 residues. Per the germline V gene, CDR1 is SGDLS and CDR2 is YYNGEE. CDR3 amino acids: CASSGRRGGHNEQFF. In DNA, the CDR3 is TGTGCCAGCAGCGGTAGGCGGGGAGGTCACAATGAGCAGTTCTTC.

CDR3 residues: CASTSVGEQYF. The CDR3 DNA reads TGCGCCAGCACCTCGGTGGGCGAGCAGTACTTC. V gene TRBV10-1 combines with J gene TRBJ2-7; D not resolved. Trimming took off 7 bases at V and 6 bases at J, with 10 bases between the two ends. Looked up from germline, CDR1 is WNHNN and CDR2 is SYGVQD (reference sequence). The CDR3 runs 11 residues.

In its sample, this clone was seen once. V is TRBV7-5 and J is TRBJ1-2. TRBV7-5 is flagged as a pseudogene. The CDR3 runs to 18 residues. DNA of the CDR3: TGTGTCAGAAGCCTAAATCGAACTGGGGGGGTAAGTCGCTATGGCTACACCTTC. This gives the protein CVRSLNRTGGVSRYGYTF.

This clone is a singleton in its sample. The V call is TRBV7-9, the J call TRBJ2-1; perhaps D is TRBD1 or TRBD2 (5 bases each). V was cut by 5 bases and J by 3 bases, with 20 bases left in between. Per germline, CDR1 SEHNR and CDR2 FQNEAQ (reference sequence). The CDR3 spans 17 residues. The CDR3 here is CASSDHPGTGGYNEQFF. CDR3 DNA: TGTGCCAGCAGCGACCACCCCGGAACAGGAGGCTACAATGAGCAGTTCTTC.

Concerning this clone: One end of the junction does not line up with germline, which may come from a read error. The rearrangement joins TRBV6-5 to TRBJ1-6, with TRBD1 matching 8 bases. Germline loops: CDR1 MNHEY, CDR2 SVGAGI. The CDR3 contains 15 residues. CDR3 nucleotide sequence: TGTGCCAGCAGTGACTCGGACAGGGTTAATTCACCCCTCCACTTT. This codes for CASSDSDRVNSPLHF.

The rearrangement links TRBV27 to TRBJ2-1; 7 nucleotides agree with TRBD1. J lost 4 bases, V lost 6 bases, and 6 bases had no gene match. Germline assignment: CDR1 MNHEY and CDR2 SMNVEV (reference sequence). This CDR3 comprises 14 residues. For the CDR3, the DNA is TGTGCCAGCAGCTTCCGGGACAGATACAATGAGCAGTTCTTC. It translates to CASSFRDRYNEQFF.

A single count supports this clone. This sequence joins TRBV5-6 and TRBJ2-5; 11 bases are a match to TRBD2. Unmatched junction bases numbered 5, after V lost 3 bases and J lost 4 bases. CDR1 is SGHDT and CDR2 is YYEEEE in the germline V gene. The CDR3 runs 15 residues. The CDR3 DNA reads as TGTGCCAGCAGCTGGGGGACTAGCGGTACAGAGACCCAGTACTTC. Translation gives CASSWGTSGTETQYF. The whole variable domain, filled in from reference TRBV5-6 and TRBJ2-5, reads DAGVTQSPTHLIKTRGQQVTLRCSPKSGHDTVSWYQQALGQGPQFIFQYYEEEERQRGNFPDRFSGHQFPNYSSELNVNALLLGDSALYLCASSWGTSGTETQYFGPGTRLLVL.

CDR3 residues: CASGAKGTGNFNEQFF. As DNA, the CDR3 is TGTGCCAGCGGAGCGAAGGGAACAGGGAATTTCAATGAGCAGTTCTTC. The chain uses TRBV25-1 and TRBJ2-1; the D gene is possibly TRBD1 (6 bases). The V gene's germline CDR1 is MGHDK and CDR2 SYGVNS. The CDR3 has 16 residues. Trimming stripped 8 bases from V and 6 bases from J, with 23 bases between.

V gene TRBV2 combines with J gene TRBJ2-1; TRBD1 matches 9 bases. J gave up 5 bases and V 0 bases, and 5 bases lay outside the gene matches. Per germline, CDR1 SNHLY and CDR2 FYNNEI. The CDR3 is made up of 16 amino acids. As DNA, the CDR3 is TGTGCCAGCAGTGAAGCGGGACAGGGTGGGGACAATGAGCAGTTCTTC. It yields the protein CASSEAGQGGDNEQFF.

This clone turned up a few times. CDR3 sequence: CASSMGEETQYF. The CDR3 DNA follows: TGTGCCAGTAGTATGGGGGAGGAGACCCAGTACTTC. The chain carries TRBV19 and TRBJ2-5; either TRBD1 or TRBD2 may supply D (5 bases each). The CDR3 has 12 residues. V was shortened by 3 bases and J by 5 bases, with 7 bases between the two germline ends. CDR1 and CDR2 from the germline V gene are LNHDA and SQIVND (reference sequence).

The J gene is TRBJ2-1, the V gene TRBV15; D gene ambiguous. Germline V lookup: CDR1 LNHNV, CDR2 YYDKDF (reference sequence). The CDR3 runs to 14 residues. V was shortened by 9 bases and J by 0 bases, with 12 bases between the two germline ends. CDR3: CATKDRNSYNEQFF. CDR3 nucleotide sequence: TGTGCCACAAAGGATAGGAACTCCTACAATGAGCAGTTCTTC.

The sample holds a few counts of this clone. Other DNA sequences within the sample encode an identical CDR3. In DNA, the CDR3 is TGTGCCAGCAGTTTGCGCGGGGCCAACGTCCTGACTTTC. Translation gives CASSLRGANVLTF. The gene calls are TRBV27 and TRBJ2-6, with D unclear. The CDR3 is 13 amino acids. The germline V gene has CDR1 MNHEY and CDR2 SMNVEV (reference sequence). Trimming removed 3 bases from V and 4 bases from J, with 4 bases in between.

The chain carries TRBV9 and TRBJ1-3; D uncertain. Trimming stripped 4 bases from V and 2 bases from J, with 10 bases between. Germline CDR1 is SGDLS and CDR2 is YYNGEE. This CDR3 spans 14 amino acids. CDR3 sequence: CASSLADPGNTIYF. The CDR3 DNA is TGTGCCAGCAGCCTAGCGGACCCTGGAAACACCATATATTTT.

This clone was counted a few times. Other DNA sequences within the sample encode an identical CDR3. Here the CDR3 DNA reads TGTGCCAGCAGCGAACTTAGGAATGAAAAACTGTTTTTT. It codes for CASSELRNEKLFF. The J gene is TRBJ1-4, the V gene TRBV2; D remains ambiguous. Germline CDR1 and CDR2: SNHLY and FYNNEI. The CDR3 covers 13 residues. Trimming took off 6 bases at V and 5 bases at J, with 10 bases between the two ends.

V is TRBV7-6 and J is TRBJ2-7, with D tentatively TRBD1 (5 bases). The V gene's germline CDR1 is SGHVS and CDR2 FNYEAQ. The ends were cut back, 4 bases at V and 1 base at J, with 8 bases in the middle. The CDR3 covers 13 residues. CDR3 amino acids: CASSSRESYEQYF. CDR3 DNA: TGTGCCAGCAGCTCCAGGGAATCCTACGAGCAGTACTTC.

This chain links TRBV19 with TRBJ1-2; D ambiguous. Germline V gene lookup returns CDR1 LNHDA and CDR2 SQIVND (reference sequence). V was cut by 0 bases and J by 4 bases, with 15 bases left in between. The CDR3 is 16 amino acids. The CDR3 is CASSIDLEGDVYGYTF. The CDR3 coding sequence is TGTGCCAGTAGTATAGATCTGGAGGGCGACGTCTATGGCTACACCTTC. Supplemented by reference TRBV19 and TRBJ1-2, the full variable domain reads DGGITQSPKYLFRKEGQNVTLSCEQNLNHDAMYWYRQDPGQGLRLIYYSQIVNDFQKGDIAEGYSVSREKKESFPLTVTSAQKNPTAFYLCASSIDLEGDVYGYTFGSGTRLTVV.

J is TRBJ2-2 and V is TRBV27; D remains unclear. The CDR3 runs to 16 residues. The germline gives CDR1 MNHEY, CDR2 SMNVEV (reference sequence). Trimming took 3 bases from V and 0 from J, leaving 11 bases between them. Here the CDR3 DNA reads TGTGCCAGCAGTTTGGTTCACGTTGCGAACACCGGGGAGCTGTTTTTT. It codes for CASSLVHVANTGELFF.